The text below deals with one TCR beta chain. The sample is drawn from a study of blood T cell repertoires in COVID-19. This table comes from immunoSEQ multiplex PCR, and its TCRdb copy is limited to in-frame clones, with some not included. The sample lists approximately 90,000 clones, around 80% occurring once. The CDR3 extends over 13 amino acids. Germline V gene data show CDR1 as LNHDA and CDR2 as SQIVND (reference sequence). V lost 6 bases to trimming and J lost 5 bases; unmatched junction nucleotides: 5. The sequencing input was peripheral blood. The chain uses TRBV19 and TRBJ2-5; 8 nucleotides match TRBD1. This TCR was sampled from a man aged 60 to 69 with acute or convalescent COVID-19. Here the CDR3 reads CASSGRGLETQYF. The CDR3 DNA reads as TGTGCCAGTAGCGGCAGGGGGCTGGAGACCCAGTACTTC.